One sample yielded the 9 T cell receptor beta chains listed below, sequenced in a study of blood T cell repertoires in COVID-19. The data were produced by immunoSEQ multiplex PCR, yet TCRdb's version contains in-frame clones alone and is incomplete. Of 200,000 to 250,000 clones in the sample, more than 75% were seen once. Specimen: peripheral blood. The receptors stem from a woman in her 30s who had recovered from COVID-19.

The rearrangement links TRBV2 to TRBJ2-2, with D uncertain. Trimming removed 5 bases from V and 8 bases from J, with 9 bases in between. Germline assignment: CDR1 SNHLY and CDR2 FYNNEI. The CDR3 is 12 residues long. CDR3 amino acids: CASSSSVGELFF. In DNA form, the CDR3 reads TGTGCCAGCAGTTCCTCGGTAGGGGAGCTGTTTTTT.

V usage is TRBV9 and J usage is TRBJ1-1; D is possibly TRBD1 (6 bases). Germline CDR1 is SGDLS and CDR2 is YYNGEE. V was pared by 5 bases and J by 1 base, with 12 bases between. The CDR3 totals 14 residues. In DNA form, the CDR3 reads TGTGCCAGCAGTGAAAGGGACAAGAACACTGAAGCTTTCTTT. Encoded protein: CASSERDKNTEAFF.

The rearrangement joins TRBV5-4 to TRBJ2-7; no clear D. This CDR3 spans 14 amino acids. The V gene's germline CDR1 is SGHNT and CDR2 YYREEE (reference sequence). Trimming removed 4 bases at V and 0 bases at J, with 11 bases between. CDR3 residues: CASSVDTSSYEQYF. CDR3 sequence (DNA): TGTGCCAGCAGCGTCGACACGAGCTCCTACGAGCAGTACTTC.

V usage is TRBV4-2 and J usage is TRBJ2-7, with TRBD2 matching 9 bases. Germline V gene data show CDR1 as LGHNA and CDR2 as YNFKEQ. The CDR3 runs 15 residues. Germline trimming cut 1 base from V and 4 bases from J; bases unmatched to any gene: 5. The CDR3 DNA reads as TGTGCCAGCAGCCAAGTTCTAGCGGGGTATTACGAGCAGTACTTC. This translates into CASSQVLAGYYEQYF.

The CDR3 DNA is TGTGCCAGCAGTTACTCTATGGGACAGTTCTCCACAACTAATGAAAAACTGTTTTTT. This codes for CASSYSMGQFSTTNEKLFF. The J gene is TRBJ1-4, the V gene TRBV6-8; TRBD1 matches at 7 bases. CDR3 length: 19 amino acids. V lost 0 bases and J lost 0; bases outside the gene matches: 10. Germline values: CDR1 MNHGY, CDR2 SAAAGT.

The table lists this clone with many counts. V is TRBV6-2 or TRBV6-3 and J is TRBJ1-1; 8 bases fit TRBD1. The CDR3 spans 14 residues. J lost 3 bases, V lost 6 bases, and 6 bases had no gene match. Germline V gene lookup returns CDR1 MNHEY and CDR2 SVGEGT. The CDR3 region is CASSRTGWDTEAFF. CDR3 DNA: TGTGCCAGCAGCCGGACAGGGTGGGACACTGAAGCTTTCTTT.

J is TRBJ1-4 and V is TRBV5-1; 9 nucleotides align to TRBD1. Germline trimming cut 0 bases from V and 5 bases from J; bases unmatched to any gene: 2. The V gene's germline CDR1 is SGHRS and CDR2 YFSETQ. This CDR3 has 15 residues. DNA of the CDR3: TGCGCCAGCAGCTTGGGTGGGACAGGGAATGAAAAACTGTTTTTT. Translated: CASSLGGTGNEKLFF.

V and J are TRBV6-1 and TRBJ2-3; 9 positions agree with TRBD1. Germline CDR1 and CDR2: MNHNS and SASEGT. V shed 1 base and J 2 bases; nucleotides not matched to a gene: 1. The CDR3 consists of 15 residues. CDR3 region: CASSEGTGDTDTQYF. The CDR3 DNA follows: TGTGCCAGCAGTGAAGGGACAGGGGACACAGATACGCAGTATTTT.

This rearrangement joins TRBV6-5 to TRBJ2-3, with 10 bases lining up with TRBD2. This CDR3 spans 16 amino acids. Germline CDR1 is MNHEY and CDR2 is SVGAGI. J was trimmed by 1 base and V by 4 bases; bases with no gene match: 5. CDR3 region: CASSSTSGARTDTQYF. Here the CDR3 DNA reads TGTGCCAGCAGTTCAACTAGCGGGGCTCGCACAGATACGCAGTATTTT.